This TCR beta chain was sequenced for a study of cytomegalovirus exposure and HLA in healthy donors. Study-level background: Drawn from HLA-typed donors, tens of millions of unique TCRs were held in an early data release. Study conclusions and caveats: A later analysis, which compared TCR beta chains of equal frequency, found the HLA-associated ones more clonally expanded. Reportedly, HLA-A and HLA-B alleles of most subjects were accurately predicted from TCR beta. The study listed under 200 cytomegalovirus-associated TCR beta chains.

Germline V gives CDR1 SGHAT, CDR2 FQNNGV. The CDR3 length is 14 residues. Trimming shortened V by 8 bases and J by 1 base, and 15 bases separated the two germline ends. PCR involved 60 Vbeta and 13 Jbeta primers. The repertoire was sequenced with immunoSEQ multiplex PCR; TCRdb's copy has only in-frame clones and lacks some. The sample has over 130,000 clones, approximately 85% seen once. Comments on this clone: As yet, its antigen is unknown.

The gene calls are TRBV11-2 and TRBJ2-7; D may be TRBD1 (6 bases). Sequenced input: PBMCs. The receptor was isolated from a middle-aged woman in good health and CMV-seronegative. CDR3 nucleotides: TGTGCCAGCGTGCCCAGGGGTGGGTCCTACGAGCAGTACTTC. Its protein product is CASVPRGGSYEQYF.